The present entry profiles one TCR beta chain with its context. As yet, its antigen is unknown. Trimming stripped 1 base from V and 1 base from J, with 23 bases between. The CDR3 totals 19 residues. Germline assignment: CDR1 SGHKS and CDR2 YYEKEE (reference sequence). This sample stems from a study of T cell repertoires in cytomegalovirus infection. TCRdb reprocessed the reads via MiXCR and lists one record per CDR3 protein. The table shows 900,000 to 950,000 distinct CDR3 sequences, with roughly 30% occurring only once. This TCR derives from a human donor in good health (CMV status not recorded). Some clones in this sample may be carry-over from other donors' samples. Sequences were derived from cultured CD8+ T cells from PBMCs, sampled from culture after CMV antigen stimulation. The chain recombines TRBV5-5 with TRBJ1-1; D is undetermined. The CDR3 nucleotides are TGTGCCAGCAGCTTGTATTTGGTCCTCCCTATAGAACAGAACACTGAAGCTTTCTTT. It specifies CASSLYLVLPIEQNTEAFF.